The 17 T cell receptor beta chains below all came from one sample that was sequenced in a study of T cells in Graves' hyperthyroidism and ophthalmopathy. The source material, RNA transcripts, was used to amplify TCR beta CDR3 regions. During a first-round RT-PCR of the TCR CDR3, the HTBI primer set was used. In TCRdb, the multiplex PCR reads were re-called with MiXCR into one record per CDR3 protein. Of about 690,000 distinct CDR3 sequences listed, approximately 15% are singletons. The source material was blood. The receptors were sampled from a man in his forties or fifties with Graves' hyperthyroidism.

The chain carries TRBV20-1 and TRBJ1-5; D ambiguous. CDR3 length: 11 residues. V shed 5 bases and J shed 7 bases, with 9 bases lying between them. Germline assignment: CDR1 DFQATT and CDR2 SNEGSKA (reference sequence). In DNA form, the CDR3 reads TGCAGTGCTTTTTCATGGCAGCCCCAGCATTTT. It yields the protein CSAFSWQPQHF.

There are many counts of this clonotype. This sequence joins TRBV2 and TRBJ2-3; either TRBD1 or TRBD2 may supply D (6 bases each). V shed 11 bases and J shed 4 bases, with 40 bases lying between them. The CDR3 has 21 amino acids. Germline CDR1 is SNHLY and CDR2 is FYNNEI. CDR3 in amino acids: CASTPGTPARGGTGLADTQYF. Here the CDR3 DNA reads TGTGCCTCGACTCCCGGGACACCTGCACGTGGGGGGACGGGATTAGCAGATACGCAGTATTTT.

In its sample, this clonotype was seen many times. The chain has TRBV2 and TRBJ2-5, with 14 bases fitting TRBD2. The CDR3 consists of 18 residues. Germline CDR1 reads SNHLY; CDR2 reads FYNNEI. The trim removed 1 base at V and 4 bases at J, leaving 8 bases unmatched. The CDR3 region is CASSEGRLAGGFSETQYF. DNA of the CDR3: TGTGCCAGCAGTGAAGGACGACTAGCGGGAGGGTTTTCAGAGACCCAGTACTTC.

This clonotype showed up many times. This chain uses TRBV28 with TRBJ2-3; TRBD2 might be the D (6 bases). The ends were cut back, 3 bases at V and 11 bases at J, with 15 bases in the middle. CDR1 and CDR2 (germline): MDHEN, SYDVKM. This CDR3 comprises 13 residues. This CDR3 is CASSLLLALVQYF. The CDR3 nucleotides are TGTGCCAGCAGTTTGCTACTAGCTTTGGTGCAGTATTTT.

The chain recombines TRBV6-4 with TRBJ1-4, with no clear D. V was shortened by 7 bases and J by 0 bases, with 6 bases between the two germline ends. This CDR3 has 13 residues. Germline loops: CDR1 MRHNA, CDR2 SNTAGT. The CDR3 here is CASMRSTNEKLFF. In nucleotides, the CDR3 is TGTGCCAGCATGCGGTCAACTAATGAAAAACTGTTTTTT.

This clonotype was detected many times. The CDR3 sequence: CASSTRDRGPYEQYF. The CDR3 DNA reads as TGTGCCAGCAGCACTCGGGACAGGGGGCCCTACGAGCAGTACTTC. The V gene is TRBV7-9, the J gene TRBJ2-7; 12 positions match TRBD1. With V trimmed by 5 bases and J by 2 bases, 4 bases remained unmatched. The germline V gene encodes CDR1 SEHNR and CDR2 FQNEAQ (reference sequence). This CDR3 has 15 residues.

With respect to this clonotype: A much bigger clone sits one base away, suggesting this may be a read error. The rearrangement joins TRBV27 to TRBJ2-1; 8 bases are a match to TRBD1. The CDR3 sequence is 18 residues long. CDR1 and CDR2 from the germline V gene are MNHEY and SMNVEV (reference sequence). CDR3 coding DNA: TGTGACAGCAGTCCAGGGGGCGGCGTGCTAGCCAACTACAATGAGCAGTTCTTC. This gives the protein CDSSPGGGVLANYNEQFF.

For this clonotype: Germline is not matched at one junction end, which may reflect a read error. This chain joins TRBV3-1 and TRBJ2-2; D gene unclear. Germline V gene lookup returns CDR1 LGHDT and CDR2 YNNKEL (reference sequence). CDR3 length: 13 residues. In DNA form, the CDR3 reads TGTGCCAGCAACCAAGATAAGGTCGGGGAGCTGTTTTTT. As protein: CASNQDKVGELFF.

The V call is TRBV5-1, the J call TRBJ1-6; perhaps TRBD1 as D (5 bases). CDR3 length: 18 residues. The germline V gene encodes CDR1 SGHRS and CDR2 YFSETQ. V was shortened by 0 bases and J by 1 base, with 14 bases between the two germline ends. The DNA for the CDR3 is TGCGCCAGCAGCTTGGGTTCAAGGGGTCCGTCCTATAATTCACCCCTCCACTTT. Residues: CASSLGSRGPSYNSPLHF.

The sample holds a few counts of this clonotype. The V gene is TRBV7-9, the J gene TRBJ1-4; 8 bases agree with TRBD1. J lost 4 bases, V lost 7 bases, and 2 bases had no gene match. CDR1 and CDR2 (germline): SEHNR, FQNEAQ (reference sequence). The CDR3 totals 13 residues. DNA for the CDR3: TGTGCCAGCACCGACAGGGGTAATGAAAAACTGTTTTTT. Its translation: CASTDRGNEKLFF.

This clonotype was detected many times. The chain uses TRBV28 and TRBJ2-7; TRBD1 matches 12 bases. CDR1 MDHEN and CDR2 SYDVKM come from the germline V gene. The length of the CDR3 is 15 residues. With 3 bases clipped from V and 9 bases from J, the junction kept 9 bases outside the gene matches. The chain's CDR3 is CASSFEPGQGAGQYF. In nucleotides, the CDR3 is TGTGCCAGCAGTTTTGAGCCGGGACAGGGGGCCGGGCAGTACTTC. Based on the CDR3 plus reference TRBV28 and TRBJ2-7, the full variable domain is DVKVTQSSRYLVKRTGEKVFLECVQDMDHENMFWYRQDPGLGLRLIYFSYDVKMKEKGDIPEGYSVSREKKERFSLILESASTNQTSMYLCASSFEPGQGAGQYFGPGTRLTVT.

This clonotype was seen repeatedly, ten times or more. The chain is built from TRBV18 and TRBJ2-1; D remains ambiguous. This CDR3 is built from 13 residues. V was trimmed by 2 bases and J by 4 bases, leaving 6 bases between them. Germline V lookup: CDR1 KGHSH, CDR2 LQKENI. This CDR3 reads CASSPALYNEQFF. The CDR3 nucleotides are TGTGCCAGCTCACCAGCCTTATACAATGAGCAGTTCTTC.

There are a few counts of this clonotype. The chain recombines TRBV14 with TRBJ2-1; unclear D gene. Germline V gives CDR1 SGHDN, CDR2 FVKESK. Trimming cost V 0 bases and J 14 bases, with 20 bases left between them. The CDR3 extends over 15 amino acids. CDR3 bases: TGTGCCAGCAGCCAAGATCTTCGGCAGCCCTCTGGAGAGTTCTTC. This encodes CASSQDLRQPSGEFF.

DNA for the CDR3: TGTGCCAGCAGCTCGATTCGACAGGGTCTCTACGAGCAGTACTTC. It translates to CASSSIRQGLYEQYF. This sequence joins TRBV11-1 and TRBJ2-7; 7 bases are shared with TRBD1. In germline, CDR1 is SGHAT, CDR2 FQDESV (reference sequence). The CDR3 totals 15 residues. The trim removed 4 bases at V and 3 bases at J, leaving 9 bases unmatched.

The V and J genes are TRBV28 and TRBJ2-5; tentatively, D is TRBD1 (5 bases). Germline V gives CDR1 MDHEN, CDR2 SYDVKM. This CDR3 spans 11 amino acids. Trimming shortened V by 3 bases and J by 12 bases, and 11 bases separated the two germline ends. CDR3 in amino acids: CASSFGAEEYF. As DNA, the CDR3 is TGTGCCAGCAGTTTTGGGGCAGAAGAGTACTTC.

This clonotype appeared many times. The rearrangement links TRBV29-1 to TRBJ2-7; tentatively, D is TRBD1 or TRBD2 (5 bases each). Trimming took 7 bases from V and 5 from J, leaving 18 bases between them. CDR3 size: 13 residues. Per the germline V gene, CDR1 is SQVTM and CDR2 is ANQGSEA. CDR3 nucleotides: TGCAGCGGCCGGGACCCCCGCGGCGACGAGCAGTACTTC. This encodes CSGRDPRGDEQYF.

This clonotype occurred once. V gene TRBV28 combines with J gene TRBJ2-2; either TRBD1 or TRBD2 may supply D (5 bases each). This CDR3 spans 13 amino acids. Germline V gene sequence: CDR1 MDHEN, CDR2 SYDVKM. V was cut by 5 bases and J by 7 bases, with 11 bases left in between. This CDR3 is CASSAGASGELFF. CDR3 in DNA: TGTGCCAGCAGTGCCGGGGCGAGCGGGGAGCTGTTTTTT. The full variable domain, rest sourced from reference TRBV28 and TRBJ2-2, is DVKVTQSSRYLVKRTGEKVFLECVQDMDHENMFWYRQDPGLGLRLIYFSYDVKMKEKGDIPEGYSVSREKKERFSLILESASTNQTSMYLCASSAGASGELFFGEGSRLTVL.